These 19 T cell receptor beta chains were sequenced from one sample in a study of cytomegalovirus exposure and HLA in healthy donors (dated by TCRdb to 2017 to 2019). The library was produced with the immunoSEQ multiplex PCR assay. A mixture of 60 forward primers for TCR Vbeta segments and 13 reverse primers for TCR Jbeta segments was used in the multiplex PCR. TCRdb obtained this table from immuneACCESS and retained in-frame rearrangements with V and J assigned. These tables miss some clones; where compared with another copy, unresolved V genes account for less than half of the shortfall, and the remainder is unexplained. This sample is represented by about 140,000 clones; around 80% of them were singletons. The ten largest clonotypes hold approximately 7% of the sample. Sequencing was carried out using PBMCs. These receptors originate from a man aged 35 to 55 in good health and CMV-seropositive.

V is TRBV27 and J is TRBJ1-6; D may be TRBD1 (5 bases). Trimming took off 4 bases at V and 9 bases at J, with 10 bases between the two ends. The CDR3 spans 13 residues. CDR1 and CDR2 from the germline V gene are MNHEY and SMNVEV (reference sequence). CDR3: CASSSPGSSPLHF. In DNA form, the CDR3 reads TGTGCCAGCAGTTCCCCAGGGTCTTCACCCCTCCACTTT.

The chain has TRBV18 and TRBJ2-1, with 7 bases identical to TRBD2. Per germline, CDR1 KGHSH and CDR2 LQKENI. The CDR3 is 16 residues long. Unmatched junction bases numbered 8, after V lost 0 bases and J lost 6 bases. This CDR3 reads CASSPPGREFFNEQFF. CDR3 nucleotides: TGTGCCAGCTCACCACCCGGGCGGGAGTTTTTCAATGAGCAGTTCTTC.

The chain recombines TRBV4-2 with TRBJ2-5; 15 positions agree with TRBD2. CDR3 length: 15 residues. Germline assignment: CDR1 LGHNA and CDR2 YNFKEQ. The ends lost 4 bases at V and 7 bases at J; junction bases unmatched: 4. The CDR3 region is CASSLSGLAGGTQYF. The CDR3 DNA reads TGTGCCAGCAGCCTCTCGGGACTAGCGGGAGGGACCCAGTACTTC.

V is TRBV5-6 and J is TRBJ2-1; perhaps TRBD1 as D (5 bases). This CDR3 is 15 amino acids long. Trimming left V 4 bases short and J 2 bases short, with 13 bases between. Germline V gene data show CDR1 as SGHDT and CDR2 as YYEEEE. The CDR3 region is CASSPPQGTYNEQFF. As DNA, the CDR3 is TGTGCCAGCAGCCCCCCCCAGGGAACCTACAATGAGCAGTTCTTC.

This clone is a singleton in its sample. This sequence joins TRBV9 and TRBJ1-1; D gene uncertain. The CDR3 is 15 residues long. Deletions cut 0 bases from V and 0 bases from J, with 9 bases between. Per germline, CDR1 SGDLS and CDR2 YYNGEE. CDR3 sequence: CASSVVSQMNTEAFF. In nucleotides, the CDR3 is TGTGCCAGCAGCGTAGTCTCACAGATGAACACTGAAGCTTTCTTT. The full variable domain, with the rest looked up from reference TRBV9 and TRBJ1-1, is DSGVTQTPKHLITATGQRVTLRCSPRSGDLSVYWYQQSLDQGLQFLIQYYNGEERAKGNILERFSAQQFPDLHSELNLSSLELGDSALYFCASSVVSQMNTEAFFGQGTRLTVV.

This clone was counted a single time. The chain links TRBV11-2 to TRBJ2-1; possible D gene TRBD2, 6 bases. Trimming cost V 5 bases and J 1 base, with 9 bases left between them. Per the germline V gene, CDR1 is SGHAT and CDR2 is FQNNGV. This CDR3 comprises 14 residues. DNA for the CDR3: TGTGCCAGCAGCCAGAGCGGGTCCTACAATGAGCAGTTCTTC. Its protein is CASSQSGSYNEQFF.

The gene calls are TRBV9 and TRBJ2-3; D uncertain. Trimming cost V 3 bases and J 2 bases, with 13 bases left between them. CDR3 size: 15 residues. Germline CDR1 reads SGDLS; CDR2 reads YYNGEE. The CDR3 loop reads CASSESAYDTDTQYF. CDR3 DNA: TGTGCCAGCAGCGAAAGCGCGTACGACACAGATACGCAGTATTTT.

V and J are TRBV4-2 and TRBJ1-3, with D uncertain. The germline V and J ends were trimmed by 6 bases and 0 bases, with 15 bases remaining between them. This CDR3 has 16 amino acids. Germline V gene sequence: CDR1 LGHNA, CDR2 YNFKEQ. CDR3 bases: TGTGCCAGCAGTCGTGACATCCTGCCCTCTGGAAACACCATATATTTT. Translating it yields CASSRDILPSGNTIYF.

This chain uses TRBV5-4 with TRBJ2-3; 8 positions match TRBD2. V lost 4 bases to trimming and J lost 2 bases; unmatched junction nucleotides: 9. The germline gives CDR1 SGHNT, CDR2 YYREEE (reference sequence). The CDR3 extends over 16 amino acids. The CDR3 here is CASSRGLADSTDTQYF. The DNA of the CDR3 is TGTGCCAGCAGCCGCGGACTAGCCGATTCCACAGATACGCAGTATTTT.

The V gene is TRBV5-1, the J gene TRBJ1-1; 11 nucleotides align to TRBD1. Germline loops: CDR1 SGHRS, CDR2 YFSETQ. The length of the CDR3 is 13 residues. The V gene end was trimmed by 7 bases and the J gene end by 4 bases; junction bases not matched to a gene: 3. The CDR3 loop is CASVGTGGTEAFF. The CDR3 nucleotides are TGCGCCAGCGTAGGGACAGGGGGCACTGAAGCTTTCTTT.

This chain's CDR3 is CASSISREVSGYTF. CDR3 nucleotides: TGTGCCAGTAGTATTTCAAGGGAGGTCTCTGGCTACACCTTC. J is TRBJ1-2 and V is TRBV19; no firm D call. Germline lookup yields CDR1 LNHDA and CDR2 SQIVND (reference sequence). The germline V and J ends were trimmed by 3 bases and 7 bases, with 15 bases remaining between them. The CDR3 consists of 14 residues.

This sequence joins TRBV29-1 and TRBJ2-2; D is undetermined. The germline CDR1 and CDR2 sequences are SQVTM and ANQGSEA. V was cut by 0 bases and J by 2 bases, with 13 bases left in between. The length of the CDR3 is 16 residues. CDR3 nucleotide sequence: TGCAGCGTTGAAGAGTTAGGCAGGCGAAACACCGGGGAGCTGTTTTTT. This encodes CSVEELGRRNTGELFF.

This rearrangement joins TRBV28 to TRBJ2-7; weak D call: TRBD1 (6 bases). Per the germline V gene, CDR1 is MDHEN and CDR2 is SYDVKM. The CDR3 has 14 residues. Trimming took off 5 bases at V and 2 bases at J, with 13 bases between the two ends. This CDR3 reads CASSRHSGAYEQYF. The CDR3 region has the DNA TGTGCCAGCAGTCGTCACTCAGGGGCCTACGAGCAGTACTTC.

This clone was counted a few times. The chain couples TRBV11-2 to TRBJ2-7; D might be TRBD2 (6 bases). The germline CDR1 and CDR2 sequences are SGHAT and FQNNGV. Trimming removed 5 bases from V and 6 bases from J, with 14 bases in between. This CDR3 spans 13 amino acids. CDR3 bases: TGTGCCAGCAGCCCTCTGACTAGTACCGAGCAGTACTTC. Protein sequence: CASSPLTSTEQYF.

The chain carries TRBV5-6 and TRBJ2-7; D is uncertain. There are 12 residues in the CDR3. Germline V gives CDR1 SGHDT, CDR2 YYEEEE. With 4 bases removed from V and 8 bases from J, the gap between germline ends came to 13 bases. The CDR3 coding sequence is TGTGCCAGCAGCCTGACGGTAGACAAGCAGTACTTC. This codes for CASSLTVDKQYF. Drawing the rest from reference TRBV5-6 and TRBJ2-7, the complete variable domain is DAGVTQSPTHLIKTRGQQVTLRCSPKSGHDTVSWYQQALGQGPQFIFQYYEEEERQRGNFPDRFSGHQFPNYSSELNVNALLLGDSALYLCASSLTVDKQYFGPGTRLTVT.

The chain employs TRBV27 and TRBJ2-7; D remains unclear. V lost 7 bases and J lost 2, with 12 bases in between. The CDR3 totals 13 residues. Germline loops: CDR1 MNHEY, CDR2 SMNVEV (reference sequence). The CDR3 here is CASTLRLPYEQYF. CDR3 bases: TGTGCCAGCACGTTGCGGCTCCCCTACGAGCAGTACTTC.

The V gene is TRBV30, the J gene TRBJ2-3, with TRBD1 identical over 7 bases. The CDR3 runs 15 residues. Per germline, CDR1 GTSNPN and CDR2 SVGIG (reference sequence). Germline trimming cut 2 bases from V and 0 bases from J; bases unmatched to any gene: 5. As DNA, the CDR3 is TGTGCCTGGAGTCTAGACAGGGTTAGCACAGATACGCAGTATTTT. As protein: CAWSLDRVSTDTQYF.

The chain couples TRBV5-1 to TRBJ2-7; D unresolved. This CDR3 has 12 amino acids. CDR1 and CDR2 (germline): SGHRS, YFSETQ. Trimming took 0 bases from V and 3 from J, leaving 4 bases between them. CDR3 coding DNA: TGCGCCAGCAGCTTGGTAAACTACGAGCAGTACTTC. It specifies CASSLVNYEQYF.

The CDR3 spells CASSLALLAGARETQYF. In nucleotides, the CDR3 is TGCGCCAGCAGCTTGGCCCTATTAGCGGGAGCTCGGGAGACCCAGTACTTC. V and J are TRBV5-1 and TRBJ2-5; 9 nucleotides line up with TRBD2. Germline assignment: CDR1 SGHRS and CDR2 YFSETQ. The length of the CDR3 is 17 residues. V lost 0 bases and J lost 5; bases outside the gene matches: 11. The variable domain in full, with the rest retrieved from reference TRBV5-1 and TRBJ2-5, is KAGVTQTPRYLIKTRGQQVTLSCSPISGHRSVSWYQQTPGQGLQFLFEYFSETQRNKGNFPGRFSGRQFSNSRSEMNVSTLELGDSALYLCASSLALLAGARETQYFGPGTRLLVL.